One and the same sample provided the 5 T cell receptor beta chains below, sequenced in a study of Graves' ophthalmopathy and Graves' hyperthyroidism. Amplification of the TCR beta CDR3 regions used RNA transcripts (as template). Amplification began with first-round RT-PCR using HTBI primers, then second-round multiplex PCR was performed. TCRdb independently ran MiXCR on the multiplex PCR reads; one entry per CDR3 protein. Of 580,000 or so distinct CDR3 sequences detected, about 40% appear once; the ten largest clones hold 4% to 5%. Sequencing was done on a sample of peripheral blood or thyroid tissue (not recorded which). The receptors here all came from an adult man with Graves' hyperthyroidism.

To note about this clonotype: One base away lies a much larger clone, so this may be a sequencing read error. The J gene is TRBJ1-2, the V gene TRBV6-5; D might be TRBD1 (6 bases). The CDR3 covers 15 residues. The germline V and J ends were trimmed by 8 bases and 4 bases, with 20 bases remaining between them. Germline CDR1 and CDR2: MNHEY and SVGAGI. The CDR3 DNA follows: TGTGCCAGCGGACCAGGACAGCTGAATGCCTATGGCTACACCTTC. It codes for CASGPGQLNAYGYTF.

The table lists this clonotype with many counts. The chain employs TRBV19 and TRBJ1-4; possible D gene TRBD1, 5 bases. CDR3 length equals 17 residues. Germline CDR1 LNHDA, CDR2 SQIVND (reference sequence). V shed 5 bases and J shed 0 bases, with 16 bases lying between them. The CDR3 reads CASSPSGPSATNEKLFF. As DNA, the CDR3 is TGTGCCAGTAGTCCTTCAGGGCCTTCTGCAACTAATGAAAAACTGTTTTTT.

This clonotype was seen repeatedly, ten times or more. V and J are TRBV20-1 and TRBJ2-7; D is unclear. V was trimmed by 2 bases and J by 2 bases, leaving 7 bases between them. This CDR3 is built from 12 residues. Germline V lookup: CDR1 DFQATT, CDR2 SNEGSKA (reference sequence). CDR3 loop: CSARSITYEQYF. As DNA, the CDR3 is TGCAGTGCTAGATCAATTACCTACGAGCAGTACTTC.

Ten or more counts support this clonotype. This sequence joins TRBV20-1 and TRBJ1-6, with D perhaps TRBD1 (6 bases). V was clipped by 1 base and J by 15 bases, with 19 bases between them. Germline values: CDR1 DFQATT, CDR2 SNEGSKA (reference sequence). The CDR3 is made up of 14 amino acids. The CDR3 here is CSARGQVPVPRLHF. CDR3 bases: TGCAGTGCTAGAGGACAGGTGCCGGTCCCCCGCCTCCACTTT.

This clonotype has ten or more counts. The gene calls are TRBV5-1 and TRBJ1-2, with 8 bases lining up with TRBD1. Per germline, CDR1 SGHRS and CDR2 YFSETQ. This CDR3 comprises 14 residues. Trimming at V came to 4 bases and at J to 3 bases, leaving 5 bases not matched to a gene. The CDR3 loop reads CASSGDRFDYGYTF. The CDR3 DNA follows: TGCGCCAGCAGCGGGGACAGGTTCGACTATGGCTACACCTTC.